Listed here are 25 T cell receptor beta chains from one sample, sequenced in a study of pediatric ulcerative colitis. Libraries were prepared by immunoSEQ multiplex PCR; TCRdb keeps only in-frame clonotypes and omits some of them. The sample comprises roughly 70,000 clones, about nine tenths of which are singletons, and around 3.3% rests with the top ten. Specimen: blood. All receptors come from a boy aged 5-17 years with severe ulcerative colitis.

This rearrangement joins TRBV27 to TRBJ1-1, with 8 bases matching TRBD1. V was clipped by 5 bases and J by 5 bases; unmatched bases: 7. Germline V gene sequence: CDR1 MNHEY, CDR2 SMNVEV (reference sequence). The CDR3 length is 14 residues. CDR3 protein: CASSPGGAFTEAFF. Written as DNA, the CDR3 is TGTGCCAGCAGTCCAGGGGGCGCTTTTACTGAAGCTTTCTTT.

The genes are TRBV4-2 and TRBJ2-3; D is ambiguous. V was trimmed by 1 base and J by 1 base, leaving 9 bases between them. The CDR3 loop spans 15 amino acids. Germline CDR1 and CDR2: LGHNA and YNFKEQ. CDR3 nucleotides: TGTGCCAGCAGCCAAGGAGGTTCGGGCACAGATACGCAGTATTTT. The encoded protein is CASSQGGSGTDTQYF.

The gene calls are TRBV19 and TRBJ2-3; no firm D call. Trimming cost V 5 bases and J 6 bases, with 15 bases left between them. CDR1 and CDR2 from the germline V gene are LNHDA and SQIVND (reference sequence). The length of the CDR3 is 14 residues. Written as DNA, the CDR3 is TGTGCCAGTAGTCTTCATGCTTATGGGGATACGCAGTATTTT. This sequence encodes CASSLHAYGDTQYF.

The chain joins TRBV2 to TRBJ2-5; D not resolved. V was trimmed by 2 bases and J by 6 bases, leaving 10 bases between them. This CDR3 has 13 residues. Germline-derived CDR1 and CDR2 are SNHLY and FYNNEI. The CDR3 region is CASSELHGQTQYF. CDR3 coding DNA: TGTGCCAGCAGTGAACTCCACGGCCAGACCCAGTACTTC.

The chain recombines TRBV5-8 with TRBJ2-5; TRBD1 aligns across 7 bases. The CDR3 covers 12 residues. After removal of 3 bases from V and 6 bases from J, the junction contained 2 bases not matched to a gene. Germline assignment: CDR1 SGHTS and CDR2 YDEGEE. The CDR3 protein is CASSYRGKTQYF. The CDR3 bases are TGTGCCAGCAGCTACAGGGGAAAGACCCAGTACTTC.

J is TRBJ2-1 and V is TRBV4-2; 12 bases align to TRBD2. Germline V lookup: CDR1 LGHNA, CDR2 YNFKEQ. The V segment lost 0 bases and the J segment 7 bases; nucleotides outside the gene matches: 10. The CDR3 covers 18 residues. The DNA of the CDR3 is TGTGCCAGCAGCCAAGATGAGTCAGGACTAGCGGGGATTAATGAGCAGTTCTTC. This encodes CASSQDESGLAGINEQFF.

The V call is TRBV9, the J call TRBJ2-2, with no clear D. Germline-derived CDR1 and CDR2 are SGDLS and YYNGEE. The CDR3 consists of 15 residues. The germline V and J ends were trimmed by 0 bases and 5 bases, with 11 bases remaining between them. The CDR3: CASSVVGAGTGELFF. The CDR3 bases are TGTGCCAGCAGCGTAGTCGGAGCCGGGACCGGGGAGCTGTTTTTT.

CDR3 bases: TGTGCCAGCAGCGAAGGGACGCCCCAGCATTTT. Translation gives CASSEGTPQHF. This chain uses TRBV5-8 with TRBJ1-5, with D maybe TRBD1 (5 bases). The CDR3 runs 11 residues. Germline CDR1 is SGHTS and CDR2 is YDEGEE. V was trimmed by 4 bases and J by 9 bases, leaving 8 bases between them.

The rearrangement uses TRBV7-9 and TRBJ2-2, with TRBD1 as a possible D gene (5 bases). V dropped 6 bases and J dropped 2 bases, with 10 bases sitting between them. Germline V lookup: CDR1 SEHNR, CDR2 FQNEAQ (reference sequence). There are 14 residues in the CDR3. This chain's CDR3 is CASRPDSNTGELFF. The CDR3 DNA is TGTGCCAGCAGACCAGACAGTAACACCGGGGAGCTGTTTTTT.

This chain joins TRBV11-3 and TRBJ2-7, with 9 nucleotides matching TRBD1. Germline CDR1 is SGHNT and CDR2 is YENEEA. V was pared by 5 bases and J by 3 bases, with 5 bases of the junction left unmatched. The CDR3 sequence is 14 residues long. The DNA of the CDR3 is TGTGCCAGCAGCCCCGGGACAGGGAACTACGAGCAGTACTTC. This gives the protein CASSPGTGNYEQYF.

CDR3 DNA: TGTGCCAGCAGCCTCACGGGGCACTCAAATAGAGATACGCAGTATTTT. It codes for CASSLTGHSNRDTQYF. This chain links TRBV7-2 with TRBJ2-3, with D possibly called TRBD1 or TRBD2 (5 bases each). The V gene lost 5 bases and the J gene lost 5 bases, with 20 bases spanning the gap. Germline-derived CDR1 and CDR2 are SGHTA and FQGNSA. This CDR3 comprises 16 residues.

A single count supports this clone. V usage is TRBV6-1 and J usage is TRBJ2-3; 7 positions match TRBD2. The trim removed 3 bases at V and 2 bases at J, leaving 8 bases unmatched. The CDR3 extends over 16 amino acids. CDR1 is MNHNS and CDR2 is SASEGT in the germline V gene. The CDR3 reads CASSERLATNTDTQYF. DNA of the CDR3: TGTGCCAGCAGTGAGAGACTAGCCACAAACACAGATACGCAGTATTTT.

The genes are TRBV5-1 and TRBJ2-2; D unclear. V lost 0 bases and J lost 0, with 3 bases in between. Germline-derived CDR1 and CDR2 are SGHRS and YFSETQ. The CDR3 totals 14 residues. DNA of the CDR3: TGCGCCAGCAGCTTGGACGCGAACACCGGGGAGCTGTTTTTT. This translates into CASSLDANTGELFF.

The CDR3 sequence is CASSFGGVYGYTF. As DNA, the CDR3 is TGTGCCAGCAGCTTTGGGGGCGTTTATGGCTACACCTTC. This sequence joins TRBV11-3 and TRBJ1-2; TRBD1 is a possible D gene (6 bases). Germline V CDR1 and CDR2: SGHNT, YENEEA. The V end lost 3 bases, the J end lost 5 bases, and 10 bases lay between the germline ends. This CDR3 comprises 13 residues.

This clone was counted between two and nine times. The rearrangement joins TRBV5-1 to TRBJ1-3; no firm D call. Germline V gene lookup returns CDR1 SGHRS and CDR2 YFSETQ. The V gene lost 0 bases and the J gene lost 4 bases, with 17 bases spanning the gap. This CDR3 contains 17 residues. The CDR3 loop is CASSLVPPTASGNTIYF. Written as DNA, the CDR3 is TGCGCCAGCAGCTTGGTCCCACCTACAGCCTCGGGAAACACCATATATTTT. The whole variable domain, filled in from reference TRBV5-1 and TRBJ1-3, reads KAGVTQTPRYLIKTRGQQVTLSCSPISGHRSVSWYQQTPGQGLQFLFEYFSETQRNKGNFPGRFSGRQFSNSRSEMNVSTLELGDSALYLCASSLVPPTASGNTIYFGEGSWLTVV.

This clone was detected only once. In DNA form, the CDR3 reads TGCGCCAGCAGCCAGACGAATAGCGGGAGGGAGCAGTTCTTC. Amino acid sequence: CASSQTNSGREQFF. This chain connects TRBV4-1 to TRBJ2-1; 10 bases fit TRBD2. V lost 3 bases and J lost 10; bases outside the gene matches: 6. This CDR3 contains 14 residues. Germline lookup yields CDR1 MGHRA and CDR2 YSYEKL.

The chain is built from TRBV28 and TRBJ1-3, with TRBD1 identical over 8 bases. The germline V gene has CDR1 MDHEN and CDR2 SYDVKM. After removal of 2 bases from V and 3 bases from J, the junction contained 12 bases not matched to a gene. The CDR3 is made up of 18 amino acids. The CDR3 region is CASSLGISGGADGNTIYF. CDR3 DNA sequence: TGTGCCAGCAGTTTAGGGATATCAGGGGGCGCCGATGGAAACACCATATATTTT. Full variable domain (outside the CDR3, taken from reference TRBV28 and TRBJ1-3): DVKVTQSSRYLVKRTGEKVFLECVQDMDHENMFWYRQDPGLGLRLIYFSYDVKMKEKGDIPEGYSVSREKKERFSLILESASTNQTSMYLCASSLGISGGADGNTIYFGEGSWLTVV.

The chain combines TRBV14 with TRBJ1-1; the D is unclear. With 3 bases removed from V and 6 bases from J, the gap between germline ends came to 11 bases. The V gene's germline CDR1 is SGHDN and CDR2 FVKESK. The length of the CDR3 is 13 residues. CDR3 residues: CASSQLAQAEAFF. The CDR3 DNA is TGTGCCAGCAGCCAGCTTGCTCAGGCTGAAGCTTTCTTT.

This clone was detected a few times. The CDR3 region has the DNA TGTGCCAGCTCACCACCGATGGGGCCGTCTAACTATGGCTACACCTTC. Translating it yields CASSPPMGPSNYGYTF. The chain has TRBV18 and TRBJ1-2, with a weak D call TRBD1 (5 bases). Per the germline V gene, CDR1 is KGHSH and CDR2 is LQKENI. The V end lost 0 bases, the J end lost 0 bases, and 11 bases lay between the germline ends. The CDR3 totals 16 residues.

This chain links TRBV11-2 with TRBJ1-1; 8 positions match TRBD1. Germline CDR1 SGHAT, CDR2 FQNNGV. Trimming took 1 base from V and 4 from J; bases not matched to a gene: 2. The CDR3 spans 14 residues. The DNA of the CDR3 is TGTGCCAGCAGCTTAGGGACAGGGTCCACTGAAGCTTTCTTT. Translation gives CASSLGTGSTEAFF.

The V call is TRBV11-2, the J call TRBJ2-1; D ambiguous. The germline V gene has CDR1 SGHAT and CDR2 FQNNGV. This CDR3 has 14 amino acids. With 2 bases removed from V and 6 bases from J, the gap between germline ends came to 11 bases. The CDR3 region has the DNA TGTGCCAGCAGCTTAAGTATAGTAATCAATGAGCAGTTCTTC. Translated: CASSLSIVINEQFF. Using reference TRBV11-2 and TRBJ2-1 for the parts outside the CDR3, the full variable domain is EAGVAQSPRYKIIEKRQSVAFWCNPISGHATLYWYQQILGQGPKLLIQFQNNGVVDDSQLPKDRFSAERLKGVDSTLKIQPAKLEDSAVYLCASSLSIVINEQFFGPGTRLTVL.

V gene TRBV6-5 combines with J gene TRBJ2-4, with TRBD1 as a possible D gene (6 bases). CDR1 is MNHEY, CDR2 SVGAGI, per germline. Deletions cut 8 bases from V and 3 bases from J, with 14 bases between. This CDR3 comprises 14 residues. DNA of the CDR3: TGTGCCAGCCGTCCAGGGGACCGCAAAAACATTCAGTACTTC. Protein product: CASRPGDRKNIQYF.

The chain carries TRBV2 and TRBJ2-7; 7 bases are a match to TRBD2. Germline CDR1 is SNHLY and CDR2 is FYNNEI. This CDR3 is 14 amino acids long. In DNA, the CDR3 is TGTGCTGTAACCCCCCTCGGGAGGAGCTACGAGCAGTACTTC. Residues: CAVTPLGRSYEQYF.

In regard to this clone: One end of the junction is discordant with germline, which a read error may explain. The chain has TRBV7-7 and TRBJ2-5; 7 positions match TRBD2. This CDR3 has 12 amino acids. CDR1 and CDR2 from the germline V gene are SSHAT and FNYEAQ (reference sequence). The CDR3 loop is CASSLAGETQYF. As DNA, the CDR3 is TGTGCTAGCAGCTTAGCGGGAGAGACCCAGTACTTC. Filled out from reference TRBV7-7 and TRBJ2-5, the complete variable domain reads GAGVSQSPRYKVTKRGQDVTLRCDPISSHATLYWYQQALGQGPEFLTYFNYEAQPDKSGLPSDRFSAERPEGSISTLTIQRTEQRDSAMYRCASSLAGETQYFGPGTRLLVL.

The V and J genes are TRBV29-1 and TRBJ2-3; 13 nucleotides align to TRBD2. V dropped 6 bases and J dropped 0; count of bases not matched to a gene: 12. Germline assignment: CDR1 SQVTM and CDR2 ANQGSEA. The CDR3 totals 18 residues. The CDR3 DNA sequence: TGCAGCGTCTCCGGGACTAGCGGGATTCGCGCTAGCACAGATACGCAGTATTTT. It yields the protein CSVSGTSGIRASTDTQYF.